The present entry profiles one T cell receptor (beta chain) with its context. Antigen unknown. Some clones are missing from TCRdb's copy, which holds only in-frame ones; the method was immunoSEQ multiplex PCR. The sample carries some 96,000 clones, roughly 84% recorded once. The sample belongs to a study of T cell responses to AZD1222 COVID-19 vaccine. Study results and limitations: Rises in breadth and depth of Spike-specific TCRs came after two AZD1222 doses. Most donors were white British, females outnumbered males, and clonal diversity was possibly underestimated. CD4 TCRs associated with vaccination spanned spike, dominating at 160-218 and 743-854.

With 4 bases removed from V and 0 bases from J, the gap between germline ends came to 3 bases. Germline CDR1 is WSHSY and CDR2 is SAAADI. CDR3 size: 13 residues. The chain combines TRBV10-2 with TRBJ2-2; D remains unclear. The receptor was isolated from an adult who received the AZD1222 COVID-19 vaccine. The sequencing used peripheral blood, collected 28 days after the second AZD1222 dose. The CDR3 region is CASSATNTGELFF. CDR3 nucleotide sequence: TGCGCCAGCAGTGCCACGAACACCGGGGAGCTGTTTTTT.